Following are 23 T cell receptor beta chains from one sample sequenced in a study of shared clonotypes between healthy human individuals. Profiling relied on immunoSEQ multiplex PCR, and the TCRdb table lists in-frame clones only, not all of them. Of hundreds of thousands of clones listed, roughly 72% were seen once; the top ten hold around 2%. What was sequenced was memory CD4+ T cells sorted from blood. Subset denoted: CD45RA-negative fraction. Source of these receptors: a woman aged 25 to 45 in good health.

CDR3 region: CASSIGRATGESNQPQHF. In nucleotides, the CDR3 is TGTGCCAGTAGTATCGGCCGGGCTACAGGGGAGAGCAATCAGCCCCAGCATTTT. The chain couples TRBV19 to TRBJ1-5, with 7 bases identical to TRBD1. Germline V CDR1 and CDR2: LNHDA, SQIVND (reference sequence). V lost 3 bases and J lost 1; bases outside the gene matches: 12. This CDR3 is built from 18 residues.

This clone was picked up a small number of times. The genes are TRBV19 and TRBJ1-4; D gene uncertain. There are 13 residues in the CDR3. CDR1 LNHDA and CDR2 SQIVND come from the germline V gene (reference sequence). Deletions cut 6 bases from V and 7 bases from J, with 12 bases between. CDR3 DNA: TGTGCCAGTAGAACCTTCGGTCCTGAAAAACTGTTTTTT. Translation gives CASRTFGPEKLFF.

CDR3 residues: CASLQGTSYEQYF. CDR3 sequence (DNA): TGTGCCAGCCTACAGGGGACCTCCTACGAGCAGTACTTC. The rearrangement links TRBV28 to TRBJ2-7; 7 bases map to TRBD1. The CDR3 spans 13 residues. V gave up 8 bases and J gave up 0 bases; unmatched junction bases: 4. Germline values: CDR1 MDHEN, CDR2 SYDVKM.

The chain joins TRBV18 to TRBJ1-1; TRBD1 might be the D (6 bases). The germline V and J ends were trimmed by 3 bases and 6 bases, with 20 bases remaining between them. From germline, CDR1 is KGHSH and CDR2 LQKENI. CDR3 size: 16 residues. In DNA form, the CDR3 reads TGTGCCAGCTCACCGGGACAACGGGTACTACACGCTGAAGCTTTCTTT. Protein: CASSPGQRVLHAEAFF.

This clone was seen a few times. The sample contains more than one DNA sequence encoding this CDR3. The chain carries TRBV11-1 and TRBJ1-5; D unclear. Germline CDR1 and CDR2: SGHAT and FQDESV (reference sequence). Trimming took 3 bases from V and 5 from J, leaving 8 bases between them. The CDR3 spans 13 residues. CDR3 sequence: CASSLSGDQPQHF. The DNA for the CDR3 is TGTGCCAGCAGCTTGTCCGGGGATCAGCCCCAGCATTTT.

Here the CDR3 DNA reads TGCAGTGCTAGTCCACGCAATGAGCAGTTCTTC. Residues: CSASPRNEQFF. V usage is TRBV20-1 and J usage is TRBJ2-1; D gene unclear. Germline lookup yields CDR1 DFQATT and CDR2 SNEGSKA (reference sequence). The CDR3 totals 11 residues. V was shortened by 3 bases and J by 6 bases, with 6 bases between the two germline ends.

The rearrangement uses TRBV12-5 and TRBJ2-2; D might be TRBD1 or TRBD2, each matching 5 bases. The CDR3 contains 18 residues. V shed 2 bases and J shed 5 bases, with 21 bases lying between them. CDR1 is LGHNT and CDR2 is FRNRAP in the germline V gene. The CDR3 spells CASGLIGRGLTDTGELFF. CDR3 sequence (DNA): TGTGCTAGTGGTTTGATTGGCAGAGGACTGACAGATACCGGGGAGCTGTTTTTT.

This chain connects TRBV2 to TRBJ2-3, with D possibly being TRBD2 (6 bases). Deletions cut 8 bases from V and 2 bases from J, with 23 bases between. Germline V gives CDR1 SNHLY, CDR2 FYNNEI. CDR3 size: 17 residues. CDR3 amino acids: CASVRRLGGGPTDTQYF. The CDR3 DNA reads as TGTGCCAGCGTACGGAGGCTCGGGGGTGGACCCACAGATACGCAGTATTTT. The full variable domain, in which reference TRBV2 and TRBJ2-3 provide the parts outside the CDR3, is EPEVTQTPSHQVTQMGQEVILRCVPISNHLYFYWYRQILGQKVEFLVSFYNNEISEKSEIFDDQFSVERPDGSNFTLKIRSTKLEDSAMYFCASVRRLGGGPTDTQYFGPGTRLTVL.

This clone turned up a few times. Other DNA sequences in the same sample also yield this CDR3. J is TRBJ2-7 and V is TRBV25-1, with 12 bases fitting TRBD2. The V gene end was trimmed by 4 bases and the J gene end by 4 bases; junction bases not matched to a gene: 5. The CDR3 is 15 amino acids. The germline CDR1 and CDR2 sequences are MGHDK and SYGVNS. This CDR3 is CASSGGTSGLYEQYF. DNA of the CDR3: TGTGCCAGCAGTGGAGGGACTAGCGGGTTATACGAGCAGTACTTC.

V and J are TRBV11-2 and TRBJ2-1; 8 bases are shared with TRBD1. CDR3 length: 15 residues. V shed 1 base and J 8 bases; nucleotides not matched to a gene: 7. Germline V gene lookup returns CDR1 SGHAT and CDR2 FQNNGV. The DNA for the CDR3 is TGTGCCAGCAGCTTAGGACAGGGGTGGAGGGATGAGCAGTTCTTC. It yields the protein CASSLGQGWRDEQFF.

The rearrangement uses TRBV7-2 and TRBJ1-5; TRBD1 matches 7 bases. There are 15 residues in the CDR3. Per germline, CDR1 SGHTA and CDR2 FQGNSA. V was clipped by 4 bases and J by 0 bases; unmatched bases: 3. For the CDR3, the DNA is TGTGCCAGCAGCTACAGGGGTTATAGCAATCAGCCCCAGCATTTT. Translated, it gives CASSYRGYSNQPQHF. Based on the CDR3 plus reference TRBV7-2 and TRBJ1-5, the full variable domain is GAGVSQSPSNKVTEKGKDVELRCDPISGHTALYWYRQSLGQGLEFLIYFQGNSAPDKSGLPSDRFSAERTGGSVSTLTIQRTQQEDSAVYLCASSYRGYSNQPQHFGDGTRLSIL.

The rearrangement links TRBV13 to TRBJ2-5, with 9 bases aligning to TRBD2. Germline V gene lookup returns CDR1 PRHDT and CDR2 FYEKMQ (reference sequence). With V trimmed by 5 bases and J by 3 bases, 4 bases remained unmatched. The CDR3 has 14 amino acids. The CDR3, as DNA: TGTGCCAGCAGCGGGGGACTAGCTGAAGAGACCCAGTACTTC. Its protein product is CASSGGLAEETQYF.

This chain connects TRBV5-1 to TRBJ2-3; D is tentatively TRBD1 or TRBD2 (6 bases each). The ends were cut back, 4 bases at V and 2 bases at J, with 17 bases in the middle. CDR3 length: 16 amino acids. In germline, CDR1 is SGHRS, CDR2 YFSETQ. The CDR3 spells CASSRGAGRNTDTQYF. As DNA, the CDR3 is TGCGCCAGCAGCAGGGGGGCCGGCCGTAACACAGATACGCAGTATTTT.

The chain carries TRBV7-9 and TRBJ2-3; 7 bases agree with TRBD2. V was clipped by 5 bases and J by 2 bases; unmatched bases: 10. Germline values: CDR1 SEHNR, CDR2 FQNEAQ (reference sequence). CDR3 size: 16 residues. CDR3 DNA sequence: TGTGCCAGCAGCCCCGGCGCTAGCGGAGACACAGATACGCAGTATTTT. Amino acid sequence: CASSPGASGDTDTQYF. The full variable domain, its missing parts supplied by reference TRBV7-9 and TRBJ2-3, is DTGVSQNPRHKITKRGQNVTFRCDPISEHNRLYWYRQTLGQGPEFLTYFQNEAQLEKSRLLSDRFSAERPKGSFSTLEIQRTEQGDSAMYLCASSPGASGDTDTQYFGPGTRLTVL.

This clone was seen ten or more times. This sequence joins TRBV9 and TRBJ2-1; 10 bases fit TRBD1. J was trimmed by 4 bases and V by 2 bases; bases with no gene match: 15. The V gene's germline CDR1 is SGDLS and CDR2 YYNGEE. CDR3 length equals 19 residues. This chain's CDR3 is CASSVPRPGQGHSYNEQFF. Written as DNA, the CDR3 is TGTGCCAGCAGCGTTCCTAGACCGGGACAGGGGCATAGTTACAATGAGCAGTTCTTC.

The chain combines TRBV5-4 with TRBJ2-4; no definite D call. V was shortened by 4 bases and J by 0 bases, with 14 bases between the two germline ends. The germline V gene has CDR1 SGHNT and CDR2 YYREEE (reference sequence). CDR3 size: 16 residues. The CDR3: CASSLQPLLAKNIQYF. The CDR3 DNA sequence: TGTGCCAGCAGCCTGCAGCCGTTACTAGCCAAAAACATTCAGTACTTC.

The chain couples TRBV6-5 to TRBJ2-7; D might be TRBD1 or TRBD2, each matching 6 bases. The CDR3 has 15 residues. V dropped 6 bases and J dropped 3 bases, with 18 bases sitting between them. The germline V gene has CDR1 MNHEY and CDR2 SVGAGI. The CDR3 nucleotides are TGTGCCAGCAGATCGATCGGCGGGACAAGCTACGAGCAGTACTTC. Amino acid sequence: CASRSIGGTSYEQYF.

The chain recombines TRBV15 with TRBJ2-7; no definite D call. CDR3 length: 15 residues. Germline lookup yields CDR1 LNHNV and CDR2 YYDKDF (reference sequence). The ends were cut back, 0 bases at V and 0 bases at J, with 9 bases in the middle. The CDR3 nucleotides are TGTGCCACCAGCAGAGATCCGGCAGTCTCCTACGAGCAGTACTTC. Protein sequence: CATSRDPAVSYEQYF.

This rearrangement joins TRBV28 to TRBJ2-7; D remains unclear. V was shortened by 5 bases and J by 1 base, with 9 bases between the two germline ends. Germline CDR1 reads MDHEN; CDR2 reads SYDVKM. The CDR3 loop spans 13 amino acids. Written as DNA, the CDR3 is TGTGCCAGCAGTCAAGGGCCGTCCTACGAGCAGTACTTC. Encoded protein: CASSQGPSYEQYF.

This rearrangement joins TRBV7-2 to TRBJ2-3; the match to TRBD2 covers 7 bases. J was trimmed by 2 bases and V by 2 bases; bases with no gene match: 10. The CDR3 has 17 residues. CDR1 is SGHTA and CDR2 is FQGNSA in the germline V gene. Here the CDR3 DNA reads TGTGCCAGCAGCTTAAAACGGGAGGTCTCACCCACAGATACGCAGTATTTT. It codes for CASSLKREVSPTDTQYF.

The gene calls are TRBV5-4 and TRBJ1-2, with D unclear. Germline CDR1 reads SGHNT; CDR2 reads YYREEE (reference sequence). The germline V and J ends were trimmed by 1 base and 2 bases, with 9 bases remaining between them. The CDR3 spans 14 residues. Written as DNA, the CDR3 is TGTGCCAGCAGCTTGAGCCCGACAAACTATGGCTACACCTTC. Protein sequence: CASSLSPTNYGYTF.

The CDR3, as DNA: TGTGCCAGCAGGGAAGCCGGGACAAGAAACAATGGCTACACCTTC. Protein product: CASREAGTRNNGYTF. The chain couples TRBV28 to TRBJ1-2; possibly TRBD1 for D (6 bases). Germline lookup yields CDR1 MDHEN and CDR2 SYDVKM. The V end lost 6 bases, the J end lost 6 bases, and 20 bases lay between the germline ends. CDR3 length equals 15 residues.

This clone was seen a handful of times. The chain couples TRBV2 to TRBJ1-5; D call uncertain. V shed 4 bases and J shed 7 bases, with 20 bases lying between them. Germline values: CDR1 SNHLY, CDR2 FYNNEI. The CDR3 extends over 16 amino acids. The chain's CDR3 is CASSVQRHQTYQPQHF. The CDR3 region has the DNA TGTGCCAGCAGTGTACAGCGGCATCAAACTTACCAGCCCCAGCATTTT.